Listed below are T cell receptor beta chains from one sample, sequenced in a study of T cells in Graves' hyperthyroidism and ophthalmopathy. Each CDR3 protein is one row after TCRdb ran MiXCR on the multiplex PCR reads. This sample carries almost 50,000 distinct CDR3 sequences, approximately 53% of them seen once, and the ten largest clones take 34%. Sequenced input: peripheral blood or thyroid tissue (not recorded which). The receptor source for this set is a man aged 18 to 29 with Graves' hyperthyroidism. Both conserved end residues are part of each CDR3. D genes are given only for firm matches. The listing skips clone size in some rows; elsewhere it reads once, few, many or a size class.

>NA|TRBD1|TRBJ2-7|TRBV29-1
TGCAGCGTTGCGGGGACAGGGGTTTTGGGCTCCTACGAGCAGTACTTC
CSVAGTGVLGSYEQYF
>NA|NA|TRBJ2-5|TRBV5-1
TGCGCCAGCAGCCTACCACGGCAGGCAGAGACCCAAGAGACCCAGTACTTC
CASSLPRQAETQETQYF
>many|TRBD1|TRBJ1-4|TRBV15
TGTGCCACCAGCCCCCGGGACAGGGGGCGCGTGGATGAAAAACTGTTTTTT
CATSPRDRGRVDEKLFF
>NA|NA|TRBJ2-1|TRBV24-1
TGTGCCACCAGTGCCAAAGGCCTAATCGTGCAGTTCTTC
CATSAKGLIVQFF
>NA|TRBD1|TRBJ2-5|TRBV5-1
TGCGCCAGCAGCATCGGGACAGGCCCCACGGGGACCCAGTACTTC
CASSIGTGPTGTQYF
>NA|TRBD1|TRBJ2-7|TRBV29-1
TGCAGCGTTCAGGACAGGTTCGAGCAGTACTTC
CSVQDRFEQYF
>NA|NA|TRBJ2-5|TRBV19
TGTGCCAGTAACGCCCTTCTAGGGAATCAAGAGACCCAGTACTTC
CASNALLGNQETQYF
>NA|NA|TRBJ1-2|TRBV2
TGTGCCAGCAGTGAAGACGGCGCATACTGTGGCTACACCTTC
CASSEDGAYCGYTF
>NA|NA|TRBJ1-5|TRBV10-3
TGTGCCATCAGGCCCCAGCATTTT
CAIRPQHF
>NA|TRBD2|TRBJ2-1|TRBV7-3
TGTGCCAGCAGCCAAGGACCGGGTGGACTAGCGGGAGTGGAACAGTTCTTC
CASSQGPGGLAGVEQFF
>many|TRBD2|TRBJ2-5|TRBV4-3
TGCGCCAGCAGCCCTAGCGGGAGAATCGAGACCCAGTACTTC
CASSPSGRIETQYF
>NA|TRBD1|TRBJ2-7|TRBV7-2
TGTGCCAGCAGTGTGGGACAGATGGACGAGCAGTACTTC
CASSVGQMDEQYF
>few|NA|TRBJ2-3|TRBV6-1
TGTGCCAGCAGTGAAGCGCTGTACCAAGGGAGGTGGGGCACAGATACGCAGTATTTT
CASSEALYQGRWGTDTQYF
>NA|TRBD1|TRBJ2-7|TRBV7-2
TGTGCCAGCAGCCAAACCGGGACAGTTAGCGAGCAGTACTTC
CASSQTGTVSEQYF
>NA|TRBD1|TRBJ2-7|TRBV7-3
TGTGCCAGCAGCTTAACAGGGGGCGCCGAGCAGTACTTC
CASSLTGGAEQYF
>NA|TRBD2|TRBJ2-7|TRBV29-1
TGCAGCGCTTCGACTAGCGGGAGTAGTGAGCAGTACTTC
CSASTSGSSEQYF
>once|NA|TRBJ1-1|TRBV10-3
TGTGCCATCGCAGTGCAGGTGGACACTGAAGCTTTCTTT
CAIAVQVDTEAFF
>NA|TRBD1|TRBJ2-5|TRBV7-9
TGTGCCAGCAGCCAGAATCGGGACAGCGATCAAGAGACCCAGTACTTC
CASSQNRDSDQETQYF
>many|NA|TRBJ1-5|TRBV20-1
TGCAGTGCTACAGATCGGCTTGAAGTCTCCAAATCGTTGGAGCAGCCCCAGCATTTT
CSATDRLEVSKSLEQPQHF
>NA|NA|TRBJ1-2|TRBV10-3
TGTGCCATCCGCGACGGGAACTATGGCTACACCTTC
CAIRDGNYGYTF
>NA|TRBD2|TRBJ2-7|TRBV7-9
TGTGCCAGCACCTTAGCGGGCGTCTCCTACGAGCAGTACTTC
CASTLAGVSYEQYF
>many|TRBD1|TRBJ2-5|TRBV7-2
TGTGCCAGCAGTTTTAGACAGGGTGAGACCCAGTACTTC
CASSFRQGETQYF
>once|NA|TRBJ1-1|TRBV7-6
TGTGCCAGCAGCTTTGCCAGAAACACTGAAGCTTTCTTT
CASSFARNTEAFF
>NA|NA|TRBJ2-5|TRBV20-1
TGCAGTGCTAATGGACACATACAAGAGACCCAGTACTTC
CSANGHIQETQYF
>NA|TRBD1|TRBJ2-5|TRBV7-2
TGTGCCAGCAGCTTAGCGCCGGGACAGGGTGGGACCCAGTACTTC
CASSLAPGQGGTQYF
>NA|TRBD1|TRBJ2-5|TRBV10-3
TGTGCCATCAGTGTCTCGGGACAGGGAGAGACCCAGTACTTC
CAISVSGQGETQYF
>many|NA|TRBJ2-7|TRBV24-1
TGTGCCACCAGTGAAACAGCCTCCTACGAGCAGTACTTC
CATSETASYEQYF
>once|TRBD1|TRBJ1-4|TRBV24-1
TGTGCCACCAGTGACGCCGGGACAGGGGATGAAAAACTGTTTTTT
CATSDAGTGDEKLFF
>NA|NA|TRBJ2-3|TRBV12-3/TRBV12-4
TGTGCCAGCAGTGGGGGAGCCACAGATACGCAGTATTTT
CASSGGATDTQYF
>many|TRBD1|TRBJ1-2|TRBV11-2
TGTGCCAGCAGCCCAGGACAGGGACCTTATGGCTACACCTTC
CASSPGQGPYGYTF
>many|TRBD1|TRBJ1-5|TRBV7-8
TGTGCCAGCAGCTTAGGACAGGGGGCCTGGCAGCCCCAGCATTTT
CASSLGQGAWQPQHF
>NA|TRBD2|TRBJ2-5|TRBV29-1
TGCAGCGCCGGGAGGGCCCAAGAGACCCAGTACTTC
CSAGRAQETQYF
>NA|TRBD2|TRBJ2-5|TRBV20-1
TGCAGTGCTTCCGGGACTAGCGAGGCAGAGACCCAGTACTTC
CSASGTSEAETQYF
>NA|NA|TRBJ1-2|TRBV24-1
TGTGCCTCCAGTGGCCCCGGCCAGCGCTACACCTTC
CASSGPGQRYTF
>many|NA|TRBJ2-7|TRBV20-1
TGCAGTGCTAACGCATGGACAGCACAAGCCTCCTACGAGCAGTACTTC
CSANAWTAQASYEQYF
>many|NA|TRBJ2-5|TRBV7-7
TGTGCCAGCAGCTCCGGCGCCGGGACTGCCTTCCAAGAGACCCAGTACTTC
CASSSGAGTAFQETQYF
>NA|NA|TRBJ1-6|TRBV20-1
TGCAGTGCTAGAAGGGACATGAATTCACCCCTCCACTTT
CSARRDMNSPLHF
>many|NA|TRBJ1-1|TRBV6-5
TGTGCCAGCAGAACGCCGGGTTCCCAGAACACTGAAGCTTTCTTT
CASRTPGSQNTEAFF
>NA|NA|TRBJ1-2|TRBV10-3
TGTGCCATCTCGGCAGGGACCGTTGGTTGGGATGGCTACACCTTC
CAISAGTVGWDGYTF